This entry lists 30 T cell receptor beta chains sequenced from one sample in a study of CD8 T cells in ankylosing spondylitis. MiXCR, run by TCRdb on the 5' RACE reads, gives a single entry per CDR3 protein. The data show roughly 120,000 distinct CDR3 sequences, 6% to 8.5% seen once. Specimen: blood, either unsorted or a sorted T cell fraction (not recorded which). These receptor sequences come from a male donor with ankylosing spondylitis or in good health (not recorded which).

This clonotype was seen at least ten times. The chain recombines TRBV7-3 with TRBJ2-5; D unresolved. Germline CDR1 SGHTA, CDR2 FQGTGA. V was shortened by 1 base and J by 5 bases, with 8 bases between the two germline ends. The CDR3 length is 13 residues. Here the CDR3 reads CASSLILWETQYF. The CDR3 region has the DNA TGTGCCAGCAGCTTAATTCTGTGGGAGACCCAGTACTTC. Together with reference TRBV7-3 and TRBJ2-5, the CDR3 gives the full variable domain: GAGVSQTPSNKVTEKGKYVELRCDPISGHTALYWYRQSLGQGPEFLIYFQGTGAADDSGLPNDRFFAVRPEGSVSTLKIQRTERGDSAVYLCASSLILWETQYFGPGTRLLVL.

This clonotype was found many times. The chain recombines TRBV7-2 with TRBJ2-4, with 9 bases lining up with TRBD2. Germline trimming cut 0 bases from V and 7 bases from J; bases unmatched to any gene: 4. Germline V lookup: CDR1 SGHTA, CDR2 FQGNSA. CDR3 size: 15 residues. In DNA form, the CDR3 reads TGTGCCAGCAGCTTAGCGCATCTAGCGGGGAACATTCAGTACTTC. Translated, it gives CASSLAHLAGNIQYF. Filled out from reference TRBV7-2 and TRBJ2-4, the complete variable domain reads GAGVSQSPSNKVTEKGKDVELRCDPISGHTALYWYRQSLGQGLEFLIYFQGNSAPDKSGLPSDRFSAERTGGSVSTLTIQRTQQEDSAVYLCASSLAHLAGNIQYFGAGTRLSVL.

This clonotype showed up many times. This chain connects TRBV6-5 to TRBJ2-5, with 11 bases identical to TRBD2. In germline, CDR1 is MNHEY, CDR2 SVGAGI. Unmatched junction bases numbered 1, after V lost 4 bases and J lost 3 bases. This CDR3 spans 14 amino acids. The CDR3 reads CASSWGLAEETQYF. CDR3 nucleotide sequence: TGTGCCAGCAGTTGGGGACTAGCGGAAGAGACCCAGTACTTC.

At least ten counts were recorded for this clonotype. The V gene is TRBV11-2, the J gene TRBJ2-2; D tentatively fits TRBD1 or TRBD2 (5 bases each). V was shortened by 5 bases and J by 2 bases, with 12 bases between the two germline ends. This CDR3 comprises 15 residues. Germline lookup yields CDR1 SGHAT and CDR2 FQNNGV. The CDR3 DNA sequence: TGTGCCAGCAGCCCACGGGACCTTAACACCGGGGAGCTGTTTTTT. As protein: CASSPRDLNTGELFF.

The table lists this clonotype with many counts. The chain couples TRBV5-1 to TRBJ2-7; D unresolved. Germline-derived CDR1 and CDR2 are SGHRS and YFSETQ. The V gene lost 5 bases and the J gene lost 2 bases, with 11 bases spanning the gap. This CDR3 contains 13 residues. The DNA for the CDR3 is TGCGCCAGCAGAGAAGGGTCCACCTACGAGCAGTACTTC. Translating it yields CASREGSTYEQYF.

In its sample, this clonotype was seen many times. The chain employs TRBV20-1 and TRBJ2-1; 13 nucleotides agree with TRBD2. Germline V lookup: CDR1 DFQATT, CDR2 SNEGSKA (reference sequence). The J segment lost 7 bases and the V segment lost 0 bases, leaving 6 bases of the junction unmatched. CDR3 size: 16 residues. This CDR3 is CSARELAGGPRNEQFF. The CDR3 DNA reads as TGCAGTGCTAGAGAACTAGCGGGAGGGCCTAGAAATGAGCAGTTCTTC.

The table lists this clonotype with many counts. This chain uses TRBV7-9 with TRBJ1-5; D is unresolved. CDR3 length equals 14 residues. Germline-derived CDR1 and CDR2 are SEHNR and FQNEAQ (reference sequence). The ends were cut back, 3 bases at V and 3 bases at J, with 9 bases in the middle. The CDR3 nucleotides are TGTGCCAGCAGCTTGTCCCAGGACAATCAGCCCCAGCATTTT. This gives the protein CASSLSQDNQPQHF. Full variable domain (missing parts from reference TRBV7-9 and TRBJ1-5): DTGVSQNPRHKITKRGQNVTFRCDPISEHNRLYWYRQTLGQGPEFLTYFQNEAQLEKSRLLSDRFSAERPKGSFSTLEIQRTEQGDSAMYLCASSLSQDNQPQHFGDGTRLSIL.

The table lists this clonotype with a few counts. The gene calls are TRBV20-1 and TRBJ1-5; D is ambiguous. CDR1 DFQATT and CDR2 SNEGSKA come from the germline V gene (reference sequence). Trimming removed 3 bases at V and 5 bases at J, with 5 bases between. The CDR3 totals 11 residues. Here the CDR3 reads CSASGDQPQHF. The CDR3 DNA sequence: TGCAGTGCTAGTGGGGATCAGCCCCAGCATTTT.

This clonotype was seen at least ten times. The CDR3 protein is CAISLTGANTGELFF. CDR3 bases: TGTGCCATCAGCCTGACGGGGGCAAACACCGGGGAGCTGTTTTTT. V gene TRBV10-3 combines with J gene TRBJ2-2; D may match TRBD1 or TRBD2 (6 bases each). The CDR3 spans 15 residues. With 6 bases removed from V and 2 bases from J, the gap between germline ends came to 13 bases. The V gene's germline CDR1 is ENHRY and CDR2 SYGVKD.

At least ten counts were recorded for this clonotype. The rearrangement uses TRBV7-8 and TRBJ2-5; TRBD2 matches at 11 bases. The ends lost 4 bases at V and 1 base at J; junction bases unmatched: 14. CDR1 and CDR2 (germline): SGHVS, FQNEAQ. This CDR3 region has 19 residues. The CDR3 loop reads CASSSWGSGGAFFQETQYF. DNA for the CDR3: TGTGCCAGCAGCTCCTGGGGTAGCGGGGGGGCTTTTTTCCAAGAGACCCAGTACTTC.

This clonotype was counted only a few times. The chain couples TRBV20-1 to TRBJ2-3; no reliable D call. Trimming took 4 bases from V and 0 from J, leaving 11 bases between them. Germline loops: CDR1 DFQATT, CDR2 SNEGSKA (reference sequence). This CDR3 contains 14 residues. This chain's CDR3 is CSATPGPSTDTQYF. CDR3 bases: TGCAGTGCTACCCCGGGCCCTAGCACAGATACGCAGTATTTT.

This clonotype was counted ten times or more. The chain joins TRBV12-3 or TRBV12-4 to TRBJ2-1; D is ambiguous. Deletions cut 2 bases from V and 7 bases from J, with 6 bases between. This CDR3 has 12 residues. The CDR3 here is CASSLQPNEQFF. For the CDR3, the DNA is TGTGCCAGCAGTTTACAACCAAATGAGCAGTTCTTC.

This clonotype was counted at least ten times. The rearrangement links TRBV19 to TRBJ2-5; TRBD1 aligns across 8 bases. The CDR3 covers 14 residues. The germline V gene encodes CDR1 LNHDA and CDR2 SQIVND (reference sequence). J lost 5 bases, V lost 4 bases, and 6 bases had no gene match. The CDR3 here is CASSSDRGMETQYF. The DNA for the CDR3 is TGTGCCAGTAGTAGCGACAGGGGTATGGAGACCCAGTACTTC.

This clonotype showed up many times. The chain links TRBV5-1 to TRBJ1-6; 12 nucleotides line up with TRBD1. This CDR3 is 15 amino acids long. The V and J ends lost 4 bases and 8 bases, in that order; junction bases with no gene match: 4. Germline CDR1 SGHRS, CDR2 YFSETQ. The CDR3 region has the DNA TGCGCCAGCAGCCCCGGGACAGGGGGCTATTCACCCCTCCACTTT. Its translation is CASSPGTGGYSPLHF.

This clonotype was counted only a few times. The rearrangement uses TRBV18 and TRBJ2-2; tentative D call: TRBD2 (6 bases). Germline V lookup: CDR1 KGHSH, CDR2 LQKENI. This CDR3 spans 14 amino acids. V dropped 4 bases and J dropped 2 bases, with 8 bases sitting between them. CDR3 in amino acids: CASSRLENTGELFF. The CDR3 DNA sequence: TGTGCCAGCTCACGACTAGAAAACACCGGGGAGCTGTTTTTT. The variable domain in full, with the rest retrieved from reference TRBV18 and TRBJ2-2, is NAGVMQNPRHLVRRRGQEARLRCSPMKGHSHVYWYRQLPEEGLKFMVYLQKENIIDESGMPKERFSAEFPKEGPSILRIQQVVRGDSAAYFCASSRLENTGELFFGEGSRLTVL.

This clonotype was picked up many times. This chain links TRBV29-1 with TRBJ2-3; 8 positions match TRBD2. Germline CDR1 SQVTM, CDR2 ANQGSEA. J was trimmed by 0 bases and V by 4 bases; bases with no gene match: 3. The length of the CDR3 is 14 residues. The CDR3 reads CSVVLAASTDTQYF. Written as DNA, the CDR3 is TGCAGCGTTGTACTAGCGGCCAGCACAGATACGCAGTATTTT.

The rearrangement links TRBV7-6 to TRBJ1-2, with D tentatively TRBD1 (5 bases). Trimming removed 0 bases from V and 2 bases from J, with 10 bases in between. The CDR3 spans 15 residues. Germline CDR1 and CDR2: SGHVS and FNYEAQ. The CDR3 coding sequence is TGTGCCAGCAGCTTAGCGCGCGGGGGAAACTATGGCTACACCTTC. Protein: CASSLARGGNYGYTF.

This clonotype appeared many times. CDR3 amino acids: CASSQYNEQFF. CDR3 nucleotide sequence: TGTGCCAGCAGCCAGTACAATGAGCAGTTCTTC. The gene calls are TRBV5-6 and TRBJ2-1, with no clear D. The germline gives CDR1 SGHDT, CDR2 YYEEEE. Trimming removed 4 bases at V and 4 bases at J, with 3 bases between. This CDR3 contains 11 residues.

This clonotype was counted at least ten times. This rearrangement joins TRBV12-3 or TRBV12-4 to TRBJ1-1; D call uncertain. The V gene lost 6 bases and the J gene lost 4 bases, with 12 bases spanning the gap. This CDR3 has 13 amino acids. CDR3 DNA sequence: TGTGCCAGCAGCCCCCCGGTTGGCACTGAAGCTTTCTTT. Amino acids: CASSPPVGTEAFF.

Many counts were recorded for this clonotype. The chain joins TRBV29-1 to TRBJ1-2; D is undetermined. The length of the CDR3 is 12 residues. Trimming cost V 5 bases and J 1 base, with 8 bases left between them. CDR1 and CDR2 (germline): SQVTM, ANQGSEA. CDR3 loop: CSVTPFNYGYTF. Here the CDR3 DNA reads TGCAGCGTTACGCCATTTAACTATGGCTACACCTTC.

This clonotype was recorded at least ten times. The chain carries TRBV5-1 and TRBJ1-4; 9 nucleotides match TRBD1. V was pared by 5 bases and J by 3 bases, with 5 bases of the junction left unmatched. The germline gives CDR1 SGHRS, CDR2 YFSETQ. This CDR3 has 15 amino acids. In nucleotides, the CDR3 is TGCGCCAGCAGGACGACAGGGGGACCTAATGAAAAACTGTTTTTT. It translates to CASRTTGGPNEKLFF. Full variable domain (remainder filled in from reference TRBV5-1 and TRBJ1-4): KAGVTQTPRYLIKTRGQQVTLSCSPISGHRSVSWYQQTPGQGLQFLFEYFSETQRNKGNFPGRFSGRQFSNSRSEMNVSTLELGDSALYLCASRTTGGPNEKLFFGSGTQLSVL.

This clonotype has a count of ten or more. The chain uses TRBV7-3 and TRBJ2-3; no clear D. CDR1 SGHTA and CDR2 FQGTGA come from the germline V gene. V was pared by 5 bases and J by 3 bases, with 6 bases between. This CDR3 is built from 12 residues. The chain's CDR3 is CASSKNTDTQYF. CDR3 nucleotides: TGTGCCAGCAGCAAGAATACAGATACGCAGTATTTT.

The table lists this clonotype with many counts. V is TRBV20-1 and J is TRBJ2-3; 11 positions match TRBD2. The germline CDR1 and CDR2 sequences are DFQATT and SNEGSKA (reference sequence). J was trimmed by 3 bases and V by 1 base; bases with no gene match: 18. The CDR3 contains 20 residues. Here the CDR3 reads CSARATLSASSGRLTDTQYF. The DNA of the CDR3 is TGCAGTGCTAGAGCAACCCTCTCCGCCTCTAGCGGGAGGTTGACAGATACGCAGTATTTT.

This clonotype was seen many times. The CDR3 DNA reads TGTGCCAGCAGCCCCGCAGGCAGGTTTAATTCACCCCTCCACTTT. This sequence encodes CASSPAGRFNSPLHF. J is TRBJ1-6 and V is TRBV7-2, with no clear D. V lost 5 bases to trimming and J lost 6 bases, with 14 bases between them. The CDR3 is 15 residues long. Per germline, CDR1 SGHTA and CDR2 FQGNSA. Full variable domain (missing parts from reference TRBV7-2 and TRBJ1-6): GAGVSQSPSNKVTEKGKDVELRCDPISGHTALYWYRQSLGQGLEFLIYFQGNSAPDKSGLPSDRFSAERTGGSVSTLTIQRTQQEDSAVYLCASSPAGRFNSPLHFGNGTRLTVT.

This chain joins TRBV10-3 and TRBJ1-5; D is ambiguous. Germline CDR1 reads ENHRY; CDR2 reads SYGVKD. Trimming cost V 6 bases and J 7 bases, with 16 bases left between them. This CDR3 has 14 amino acids. This CDR3 is CAISPNSGEQPQHF. The DNA of the CDR3 is TGTGCCATCAGCCCAAACTCGGGCGAGCAGCCCCAGCATTTT.

This clonotype was seen a few times. V gene TRBV20-1 combines with J gene TRBJ1-6; TRBD1 matches 9 bases. The CDR3 covers 16 residues. With 3 bases clipped from V and 8 bases from J, the junction kept 11 bases outside the gene matches. Germline-derived CDR1 and CDR2 are DFQATT and SNEGSKA (reference sequence). CDR3 sequence (DNA): TGCAGTGCTAGGGACCCGCGTGGGACAGGGTATTCACCCCTCCACTTT. This encodes CSARDPRGTGYSPLHF.

This clonotype was seen repeatedly, ten times or more. The J gene is TRBJ2-1, the V gene TRBV4-3, with 8 bases identical to TRBD2. Unmatched junction bases numbered 4, after V lost 3 bases and J lost 0 bases. Germline loops: CDR1 LGHNA, CDR2 YSLEER. CDR3 length: 16 residues. The CDR3: CASSHERGSSYNEQFF. The CDR3, as DNA: TGCGCCAGCAGCCATGAGCGGGGGAGCTCCTACAATGAGCAGTTCTTC.

This clonotype was recorded once. The rearrangement uses TRBV19 and TRBJ2-1; 7 bases are a match to TRBD2. The CDR3 has 14 residues. V lost 3 bases to trimming and J lost 8 bases; unmatched junction nucleotides: 7. Germline V gene lookup returns CDR1 LNHDA and CDR2 SQIVND (reference sequence). The CDR3 protein is CASSIRRERDEQFF. CDR3 in DNA: TGTGCCAGTAGTATCCGGCGGGAGAGGGATGAGCAGTTCTTC.

There are many counts of this clonotype. The junction and the germline gene differ at one end; a read error may be behind it. CDR3 residues: CSATRTGTGGRRQPQHF. Written as DNA, the CDR3 is TGCAGCGCTACACGAACCGGGACGGGGGGCCGGAGACAGCCCCAGCATTTT. The rearrangement uses TRBV20-1 and TRBJ1-5, with D tentatively TRBD1 (6 bases). Germline V gene data show CDR1 as DFQATT and CDR2 as SNEGSKA (reference sequence). This CDR3 region has 17 residues.

This clonotype was counted ten times or more. This chain joins TRBV5-1 and TRBJ2-7; D is perhaps TRBD2 (5 bases). V gave up 7 bases and J gave up 2 bases, with 13 bases separating them. Germline V gives CDR1 SGHRS, CDR2 YFSETQ. The CDR3 is made up of 13 amino acids. The CDR3 nucleotides read TGCGCCAGCCAAAGGACTGAAGCCTACGAGCAGTACTTC. Translating gives CASQRTEAYEQYF.